A single sample gave rise to the 20 T cell receptor beta chains below, sequenced in a study of CD8 T cells in ankylosing spondylitis. TCRdb reprocessed the 5' RACE reads with MiXCR, giving one entry per CDR3 protein. Of some 200,000 distinct CDR3 sequences in the sample, about 13% are singletons; the top ten hold 16%. The source material was blood, either unsorted or a sorted T cell fraction (not recorded which). The receptors shown here come from a male donor with ankylosing spondylitis or in good health (not recorded which).

This clonotype appeared many times. V and J are TRBV29-1 and TRBJ2-1; TRBD1 matches at 7 bases. The trim removed 2 bases at V and 5 bases at J, leaving 12 bases unmatched. There are 16 residues in the CDR3. Germline CDR1 is SQVTM and CDR2 is ANQGSEA. CDR3 DNA sequence: TGCAGCGTTGAACCTCCGACAGGGATCGAGGACAATGAGCAGTTCTTC. This encodes CSVEPPTGIEDNEQFF.

In its sample, this clonotype was seen many times. V is TRBV29-1 and J is TRBJ2-5; D remains unclear. Germline V lookup: CDR1 SQVTM, CDR2 ANQGSEA. Trimming stripped 1 base from V and 1 base from J, with 7 bases between. There are 13 residues in the CDR3. The CDR3 DNA sequence: TGCAGCGTTGAAGGGGGAAGCCAAGAGACCCAGTACTTC. It is translated as CSVEGGSQETQYF.

This clonotype was recorded at least ten times. The rearrangement links TRBV28 to TRBJ2-3; 10 bases fit TRBD2. Germline V gene sequence: CDR1 MDHEN, CDR2 SYDVKM. Germline trimming cut 3 bases from V and 5 bases from J; bases unmatched to any gene: 8. CDR3 length equals 16 residues. The CDR3: CASSFTAGGIVDTQYF. DNA for the CDR3: TGTGCCAGCAGTTTTACAGCGGGGGGGATTGTAGATACGCAGTATTTT.

A few counts support this clonotype. The chain employs TRBV4-1 and TRBJ1-2; the D is unclear. The CDR3 runs 14 residues. Per germline, CDR1 MGHRA and CDR2 YSYEKL. V lost 7 bases to trimming and J lost 0 bases, with 12 bases between them. CDR3: CASTWEPTNYGYTF. CDR3 bases: TGCGCCAGCACATGGGAACCAACTAACTATGGCTACACCTTC.

This clonotype was counted ten times or more. The rearrangement joins TRBV2 to TRBJ1-1; D not certain. Germline CDR1 and CDR2: SNHLY and FYNNEI. This CDR3 comprises 12 residues. Trimming cost V 6 bases and J 10 bases, with 15 bases left between them. The CDR3 sequence: CASSPTEFGAFF. In nucleotides, the CDR3 is TGTGCCAGCAGCCCGACCGAGTTCGGAGCTTTCTTT.

DNA of the CDR3: TGTGCCAGCAGCCCTAGCGGGGGGTTTGCCGGGGAGCTGTTTTTT. Its translation is CASSPSGGFAGELFF. V and J are TRBV12-3 or TRBV12-4 and TRBJ2-2; 11 bases agree with TRBD2. V shed 6 bases, J shed 6 bases, and the junction held 6 bases outside the gene matches. This CDR3 is 15 amino acids long.

The V and J genes are TRBV15 and TRBJ2-7; D is perhaps TRBD1 (6 bases). The CDR3 contains 15 residues. V lost 1 base, J lost 2 bases, and 12 bases lay in between. Per germline, CDR1 LNHNV and CDR2 YYDKDF (reference sequence). The CDR3 coding sequence is TGTGCCACCAGCAGAGTCCTGACAGGCACCTACGAGCAGTACTTC. Amino acids: CATSRVLTGTYEQYF.

The V call is TRBV20-1, the J call TRBJ2-1, with 7 bases that match TRBD2. This CDR3 spans 15 amino acids. After removal of 0 bases from V and 1 base from J, the junction contained 3 bases not matched to a gene. Germline V CDR1 and CDR2: DFQATT, SNEGSKA (reference sequence). CDR3 protein: CSARDRAGSYNEQFF. CDR3 nucleotides: TGCAGTGCTAGAGACAGAGCGGGATCCTACAATGAGCAGTTCTTC.

The CDR3 is CASTFDPTGQETQYF. CDR3 bases: TGTGCCAGCACCTTCGACCCGACCGGCCAAGAGACCCAGTACTTC. The J gene is TRBJ2-5, the V gene TRBV6-1, with D unresolved. The CDR3 sequence is 15 residues long. V was clipped by 7 bases and J by 1 base, with 16 bases between them. From germline, CDR1 is MNHNS and CDR2 SASEGT.

This clonotype was observed many times. The chain carries TRBV27 and TRBJ2-4; possible D gene TRBD2, 6 bases. The CDR3 is 13 residues long. Germline V CDR1 and CDR2: MNHEY, SMNVEV (reference sequence). Between the trimmed V and J ends, which lost 6 bases and 6 bases, there was a span of 12 bases. CDR3 nucleotides: TGTGCCAGCAGGGGGCCGGGAGTAAACATTCAGTACTTC. This gives the protein CASRGPGVNIQYF.

This clonotype was recorded many times. V and J are TRBV6-5 and TRBJ2-7; D uncertain. CDR1 is MNHEY and CDR2 is SVGAGI in the germline V gene. Trimming took off 2 bases at V and 2 bases at J, with 4 bases between the two ends. The CDR3 is 12 residues long. The CDR3 loop reads CASSYDAYEQYF. CDR3 in DNA: TGTGCCAGCAGTTACGACGCCTACGAGCAGTACTTC.

This clonotype was seen more than once but under ten times. The CDR3 DNA reads TGCAGCGTTGACTCAGGGACGTCCTACGAGCAGTACTTC. Its protein is CSVDSGTSYEQYF. The chain couples TRBV29-1 to TRBJ2-7, with D perhaps given as TRBD1 or TRBD2 (5 bases each). The V end lost 3 bases, the J end lost 1 base, and 10 bases lay between the germline ends. CDR1 is SQVTM and CDR2 is ANQGSEA in the germline V gene. The CDR3 is 13 amino acids.

The rearrangement links TRBV30 to TRBJ2-3; D is ambiguous. Germline values: CDR1 GTSNPN, CDR2 SVGIG (reference sequence). There are 13 residues in the CDR3. V was cut by 1 base and J by 6 bases, with 11 bases left in between. CDR3 DNA sequence: TGTGCCTGGAGTGGGGTAGTGGCGGATACGCAGTATTTT. It is translated as CAWSGVVADTQYF.

Only a few counts were recorded for this clonotype. The chain has TRBV27 and TRBJ1-1; 8 bases fit TRBD1. Germline V gene lookup returns CDR1 MNHEY and CDR2 SMNVEV (reference sequence). CDR3 length equals 13 residues. The ends lost 2 bases at V and 11 bases at J; junction bases unmatched: 7. The chain's CDR3 is CASSLGAGGSAFF. CDR3 DNA sequence: TGTGCCAGCAGTTTAGGGGCAGGGGGCTCGGCTTTCTTT.

A few counts support this clonotype. The chain joins TRBV4-2 to TRBJ1-1; D gene uncertain. The CDR3 extends over 15 amino acids. From germline, CDR1 is LGHNA and CDR2 YNFKEQ. V was trimmed by 1 base and J by 1 base, leaving 10 bases between them. The CDR3 DNA reads as TGTGCCAGCAGCCAAGTGGAGGGCCAGAACACTGAAGCTTTCTTT. Its protein is CASSQVEGQNTEAFF.

The chain uses TRBV20-1 and TRBJ2-1; 8 bases are a match to TRBD1. V lost 5 bases and J lost 0; bases outside the gene matches: 3. Germline CDR1 is DFQATT and CDR2 is SNEGSKA (reference sequence). This CDR3 comprises 14 residues. The CDR3: CSASGTGSYNEQFF. In DNA, the CDR3 is TGCAGTGCTTCCGGGACAGGCTCCTACAATGAGCAGTTCTTC.

J is TRBJ2-7 and V is TRBV6-1, with a weak D call TRBD2 (6 bases). The CDR3 runs to 14 residues. The V end was cut by 7 bases, the J end by 7 bases, with 20 bases between. Germline CDR1 is MNHNS and CDR2 is SASEGT. The CDR3 nucleotides read TGTGCCAGCACGTCCGGGGGAGCTACGTTGGAGCAGTACTTC. Translated: CASTSGGATLEQYF.

J is TRBJ1-2 and V is TRBV27; 8 bases align to TRBD1. CDR1 is MNHEY, CDR2 SMNVEV, per germline (reference sequence). With 2 bases clipped from V and 5 bases from J, the junction kept 10 bases outside the gene matches. The CDR3 spans 16 residues. CDR3 residues: CASSLASGQGIYGYTF. The CDR3 DNA reads TGTGCCAGCAGTTTAGCATCCGGACAGGGAATATATGGCTACACCTTC.

This clonotype appeared many times. This sequence joins TRBV12-3 or TRBV12-4 and TRBJ2-7, with 7 nucleotides matching TRBD1. The CDR3 is 13 amino acids. V lost 6 bases to trimming and J lost 3 bases; unmatched junction nucleotides: 5. The CDR3 coding sequence is TGTGCCAGCAGCCCGGGGACAGTCTACGAGCAGTACTTC. This sequence encodes CASSPGTVYEQYF.

The sample holds a few counts of this clonotype. The CDR3 nucleotides are TGTGCCAGCAGGGGGAAGAGCACAGATACGCAGTATTTT. It specifies CASRGKSTDTQYF. The genes are TRBV9 and TRBJ2-3; D gene uncertain. This CDR3 spans 13 amino acids. Deletions cut 5 bases from V and 0 bases from J, with 7 bases between. Germline CDR1 SGDLS, CDR2 YYNGEE.